Presented here are 28 T cell receptor beta chains from one specimen sequenced in a study of blood T cell repertoires in COVID-19. TCRdb's table, derived via immunoSEQ multiplex PCR, lists solely in-frame clones and lacks some. The table shows 390,000 or so clones, with 80% to 90% occurring only once. The sample consisted of PBMCs or T cells enriched from blood (not recorded which). Every receptor here comes from a woman aged 45-65 years who had recovered from COVID-19.

This rearrangement joins TRBV5-1 to TRBJ1-1; TRBD1 agrees at 7 bases. This CDR3 has 13 residues. CDR1 and CDR2 from the germline V gene are SGHRS and YFSETQ. The V gene end was trimmed by 0 bases and the J gene end by 4 bases; junction bases not matched to a gene: 0. The CDR3 spells CASSLEGATEAFF. CDR3 bases: TGCGCCAGCAGCTTGGAGGGGGCCACTGAAGCTTTCTTT.

The rearrangement links TRBV6-5 to TRBJ1-1; D is uncertain. The germline V gene has CDR1 MNHEY and CDR2 SVGAGI. Between the trimmed V and J ends, which lost 4 bases and 6 bases, there was a span of 18 bases. CDR3 size: 15 residues. The CDR3 region is CASSFIHPTVAEAFF. CDR3 bases: TGTGCCAGCAGTTTTATCCACCCTACGGTCGCTGAAGCTTTCTTT.

The chain employs TRBV20-1 and TRBJ1-2, with D possibly matching TRBD1 (6 bases). The CDR3 is 13 amino acids. Germline CDR1 reads DFQATT; CDR2 reads SNEGSKA (reference sequence). Trimming pared 3 bases from V and 7 bases from J, leaving 15 bases between. The CDR3: CSASSRGLFGYTF. The DNA of the CDR3 is TGCAGTGCTAGTAGCAGGGGTCTTTTTGGCTACACCTTC.

The chain uses TRBV6-5 and TRBJ2-1; possibly TRBD1 for D (5 bases). Germline values: CDR1 MNHEY, CDR2 SVGAGI. The CDR3 extends over 13 amino acids. V lost 6 bases to trimming and J lost 5 bases, with 11 bases between them. The CDR3 DNA follows: TGTGCCAGCAGATGGACCAGGGACAATGAGCAGTTCTTC. Amino acids: CASRWTRDNEQFF.

The V and J genes are TRBV5-8 and TRBJ1-2, with D possibly being TRBD1 (6 bases). Trimming took 5 bases from V and 2 from J, leaving 13 bases between them. In germline, CDR1 is SGHTS, CDR2 YDEGEE. The CDR3 sequence is 14 residues long. The CDR3, as DNA: TGTGCCAGCAGAGAGGGGGTTACGAACTATGGCTACACCTTC. Amino acids: CASREGVTNYGYTF. Complete variable domain (other parts from reference TRBV5-8 and TRBJ1-2): EAGVTQSPTHLIKTRGQQATLRCSPISGHTSVYWYQQALGLGLQFLLWYDEGEERNRGNFPPRFSGRQFPNYSSELNVNALELEDSALYLCASREGVTNYGYTFGSGTRLTVV.

This clone was recorded once. V is TRBV19 and J is TRBJ1-4; tentatively, D is TRBD1 (5 bases). This CDR3 is 13 amino acids long. Germline V gene lookup returns CDR1 LNHDA and CDR2 SQIVND (reference sequence). V shed 5 bases and J shed 8 bases, with 12 bases lying between them. The CDR3 sequence: CASSRQWSEKLFF. CDR3 nucleotide sequence: TGTGCCAGTAGTCGACAGTGGAGCGAAAAACTGTTTTTT.

In its sample, this clone was seen a few times. One junction end does not reproduce the germline sequence, and a read error may be involved. This sequence joins TRBV7-7 and TRBJ2-5, with a weak D call TRBD2 (7 bases). In germline, CDR1 is SSHAT, CDR2 FNYEAQ (reference sequence). This CDR3 contains 16 residues. The CDR3 bases are TGTGCTAGCAGCTTAGGGGGTTCTAGCGGAGGGGAGACCCAGTACTTC. Its protein is CASSLGGSSGGETQYF.

This chain joins TRBV24-1 and TRBJ2-7; D unresolved. V was shortened by 4 bases and J by 2 bases, with 8 bases between the two germline ends. The germline V gene has CDR1 KGHDR and CDR2 SFDVKD. The CDR3 spans 13 residues. The CDR3 region has the DNA TGTGCCACCAGTGAGAAAACAGCCTACGAGCAGTACTTC. Its protein is CATSEKTAYEQYF.

This chain uses TRBV7-2 with TRBJ1-1; D is possibly TRBD1 (6 bases). The CDR3 runs 12 residues. The ends were cut back, 3 bases at V and 10 bases at J, with 12 bases in the middle. Germline V gene data show CDR1 as SGHTA and CDR2 as FQGNSA. CDR3 bases: TGTGCCAGCAGCTTCAGACAGGAGTCAGCTTTCTTT. Its protein is CASSFRQESAFF.

The J gene is TRBJ1-1, the V gene TRBV4-2, with D possibly matching TRBD1 (6 bases). V gave up 2 bases and J gave up 4 bases, with 11 bases separating them. CDR3 length: 14 residues. In germline, CDR1 is LGHNA, CDR2 YNFKEQ. The CDR3 here is CASSQQGLSTEAFF. CDR3 coding DNA: TGTGCCAGCAGCCAACAGGGGTTGAGCACTGAAGCTTTCTTT.

This clone was detected only a few times. The CDR3 protein is CASSPSGGQETQYF. The CDR3 DNA follows: TGTGCCAGTAGTCCTAGCGGGGGACAAGAGACCCAGTACTTC. The chain is built from TRBV19 and TRBJ2-5; 10 bases line up with TRBD2. Per the germline V gene, CDR1 is LNHDA and CDR2 is SQIVND (reference sequence). Trimming took 5 bases from V and 2 from J; bases not matched to a gene: 2. The CDR3 spans 14 residues.

For the CDR3, the DNA is TGTGCCTCCAAGGGAGGGGACCCTGAAGGTGAAGCTTTCTTT. This gives the protein CASKGGDPEGEAFF. V is TRBV28 and J is TRBJ1-1, with D perhaps matching TRBD1 (5 bases). In germline, CDR1 is MDHEN, CDR2 SYDVKM. Trimming stripped 11 bases from V and 7 bases from J, with 23 bases between. CDR3 length: 14 amino acids.

The rearrangement joins TRBV27 to TRBJ1-6; no clear D gene. CDR3 length equals 13 residues. V lost 4 bases and J lost 7, with 8 bases in between. The germline V gene has CDR1 MNHEY and CDR2 SMNVEV (reference sequence). CDR3 amino acids: CASSWQENSPLHF. The CDR3 DNA reads as TGTGCCAGCAGTTGGCAGGAAAATTCACCCCTCCACTTT.

The V and J genes are TRBV12-3 or TRBV12-4 and TRBJ1-1; D gene uncertain. The CDR3 length is 13 residues. Trimming cost V 5 bases and J 0 bases, with 7 bases left between them. CDR3 protein: CASSRLLNTEAFF. DNA for the CDR3: TGTGCCAGCAGTCGACTCTTGAACACTGAAGCTTTCTTT.

CDR3 coding DNA: TGTGCCAGCAGCCAGGGGTCCGGTAATGAGCAGTTCTTC. This sequence encodes CASSQGSGNEQFF. The rearrangement joins TRBV7-6 to TRBJ2-1, with D perhaps TRBD1 (6 bases). The CDR3 has 13 residues. Per germline, CDR1 SGHVS and CDR2 FNYEAQ. Deletions cut 5 bases from V and 7 bases from J, with 12 bases between.

The chain employs TRBV7-8 and TRBJ1-1, with no clear D. The germline V gene encodes CDR1 SGHVS and CDR2 FQNEAQ. The V end was cut by 4 bases, the J end by 1 base, with 19 bases between. CDR3 length equals 17 residues. CDR3 sequence reads: CASSWRTRKEGNTEAFF. In DNA, the CDR3 is TGTGCCAGCAGCTGGCGGACCCGAAAAGAGGGGAACACTGAAGCTTTCTTT.

CDR3 residues: CASSDNRGRGGVNYGYTF. Here the CDR3 DNA reads TGTGCCAGCAGTGATAACAGGGGGCGAGGCGGAGTGAACTATGGCTACACCTTC. The J gene is TRBJ1-2, the V gene TRBV6-1, with TRBD1 identical over 9 bases. The CDR3 is 18 residues long. V lost 3 bases, J lost 2 bases, and 13 bases stayed unmatched. Germline CDR1 MNHNS, CDR2 SASEGT.

The genes are TRBV7-2 and TRBJ2-3, with D perhaps matching TRBD2 (6 bases). Germline V gene lookup returns CDR1 SGHTA and CDR2 FQGNSA. The CDR3 runs 15 residues. The V end was cut by 5 bases, the J end by 8 bases, with 20 bases between. Here the CDR3 reads CASSPHGSAIGTQYF. CDR3 nucleotides: TGTGCCAGCAGCCCCCACGGGAGCGCCATTGGTACGCAGTATTTT.

V usage is TRBV28 and J usage is TRBJ1-2, with 12 bases identical to TRBD1. The CDR3 is 17 amino acids. The germline V gene has CDR1 MDHEN and CDR2 SYDVKM. The V segment lost 5 bases and the J segment 3 bases; nucleotides outside the gene matches: 10. The CDR3 is CASSDRDRGRKDYGYTF. CDR3 sequence (DNA): TGTGCCAGCAGTGACCGGGACAGGGGGCGGAAGGACTATGGCTACACCTTC.

This sequence joins TRBV11-3 and TRBJ2-7; 12 bases fit TRBD2. The length of the CDR3 is 15 residues. J lost 2 bases, V lost 5 bases, and 4 bases had no gene match. In germline, CDR1 is SGHNT, CDR2 YENEEA. The CDR3 is CASSLGLAGPYEQYF. Here the CDR3 DNA reads TGTGCCAGCAGCCTCGGACTAGCGGGGCCCTACGAGCAGTACTTC.

The rearrangement joins TRBV7-9 to TRBJ2-1; D gene unclear. The CDR3 sequence is 16 residues long. V was clipped by 5 bases and J by 0 bases, with 14 bases between them. CDR1 is SEHNR and CDR2 is FQNEAQ in the germline V gene (reference sequence). CDR3 nucleotides: TGTGCCAGCAGCCTCCGAGACCCTAGCTCCTACAATGAGCAGTTCTTC. Its translation: CASSLRDPSSYNEQFF.

This sequence joins TRBV7-6 and TRBJ1-4; a possible D gene is TRBD1 (6 bases). Trimming removed 5 bases at V and 4 bases at J, with 14 bases between. This CDR3 is 15 amino acids long. CDR1 is SGHVS, CDR2 FNYEAQ, per germline. CDR3 loop: CASSLGQNFNEKLFF. CDR3 coding DNA: TGTGCCAGCAGCCTAGGACAGAACTTTAATGAAAAACTGTTTTTT. The whole variable domain, filled in from reference TRBV7-6 and TRBJ1-4, reads GAGVSQSPRYKVTKRGQDVALRCDPISGHVSLYWYRQALGQGPEFLTYFNYEAQQDKSGLPNDRFSAERPEGSISTLTIQRTEQRDSAMYRCASSLGQNFNEKLFFGSGTQLSVL.

The chain carries TRBV10-3 and TRBJ1-5, with D possibly TRBD1 on 6 matching bases. The CDR3 contains 15 residues. V lost 6 bases and J 1 base, leaving 13 bases between the germline ends. Germline CDR1 is ENHRY and CDR2 is SYGVKD. The CDR3 loop reads CAISNRVESNQPQHF. Written as DNA, the CDR3 is TGTGCCATCAGCAACAGGGTGGAAAGCAATCAGCCCCAGCATTTT.

This clone was counted only a few times. The rearrangement uses TRBV7-9 and TRBJ2-6; D is possibly TRBD1 (6 bases). CDR3 length equals 17 residues. V shed 5 bases and J shed 2 bases, with 16 bases lying between them. Germline loops: CDR1 SEHNR, CDR2 FQNEAQ (reference sequence). This CDR3 is CASSGWTEPTGANVLTF. The CDR3 DNA reads TGTGCCAGCAGCGGTTGGACAGAACCTACTGGGGCCAACGTCCTGACTTTC.

This rearrangement joins TRBV7-9 to TRBJ1-2; 7 positions agree with TRBD1. From germline, CDR1 is SEHNR and CDR2 FQNEAQ (reference sequence). The V gene end was trimmed by 2 bases and the J gene end by 4 bases; junction bases not matched to a gene: 10. The CDR3 loop spans 16 amino acids. The CDR3 is CASSLRDREQSYGYTF. The CDR3 nucleotides are TGTGCCAGCAGCTTACGAGACAGGGAGCAAAGCTATGGCTACACCTTC.

This clone showed up just once. The chain is built from TRBV19 and TRBJ2-3; 8 bases are shared with TRBD1. Germline CDR1 reads LNHDA; CDR2 reads SQIVND (reference sequence). V was pared by 4 bases and J by 8 bases, with 5 bases of the junction left unmatched. This CDR3 has 13 residues. CDR3 in amino acids: CASSTDRGSTQYF. Written as DNA, the CDR3 is TGTGCCAGTAGTACTGACAGGGGAAGTACGCAGTATTTT.

This chain joins TRBV9 and TRBJ2-3; 12 bases match TRBD2. The V gene end was trimmed by 3 bases and the J gene end by 8 bases; junction bases not matched to a gene: 10. CDR1 and CDR2 from the germline V gene are SGDLS and YYNGEE. This CDR3 region has 16 residues. The CDR3, as DNA: TGTGCCAGCAGCGGGACTAGCGGGGTGCAGGGGGGTACGCAGTATTTT. Translated: CASSGTSGVQGGTQYF.

The chain employs TRBV27 and TRBJ1-2; unclear D gene. CDR1 and CDR2 from the germline V gene are MNHEY and SMNVEV (reference sequence). With 2 bases removed from V and 1 base from J, the gap between germline ends came to 17 bases. This CDR3 is 17 amino acids long. The CDR3 DNA is TGTGCCAGCAGTTTAGTATATAGCCCTCTCGATAACTATGGCTACACCTTC. Translated: CASSLVYSPLDNYGYTF.